The 19 T cell receptor beta chains below come from one sample, sequenced in a study of shared clonotypes between healthy human individuals. Profiling relied on immunoSEQ multiplex PCR, and the TCRdb table lists in-frame clones only, not all of them. The data hold about 2.1 million clones, with about 92% observed a single time. The naive CD8 subset, CD45RO-negative cells positively selected for CCR7, excluded terminally differentiated effector memory CD45RA+ cells. The sequenced sample consisted of naive CD8+ T cells from PBMCs. All receptors come from a man between 18 and 29 years old in good health. Some clones in this sample may be carry-over from other donors' samples.

This chain connects TRBV2 to TRBJ2-6; TRBD1 aligns across 9 bases. CDR1 and CDR2 from the germline V gene are SNHLY and FYNNEI. The CDR3 consists of 19 residues. Losses at the gene ends were 6 bases for V and 1 base for J; bases not matched to a gene: 13. The CDR3 loop reads CASRGTGTGQFSGANVLTF. CDR3 coding DNA: TGTGCCAGCAGGGGAACCGGGACAGGGCAATTTTCTGGGGCCAACGTCCTGACTTTC.

Notes on this clone: Relative to the germline gene, one junction end is altered; a read error may explain this. This chain uses TRBV5-6 with TRBJ2-7; TRBD1 or TRBD2 may be the D gene (7 bases each). The CDR3 covers 14 residues. Germline values: CDR1 SGHDT, CDR2 YYEEEE. In DNA, the CDR3 is TGTGCCAGCAGCATTGGGAGGGCGGCAGGGGGAATGGACTTC. This encodes CASSIGRAAGGMDF. Supplemented by reference TRBV5-6 and TRBJ2-7, the full variable domain reads DAGVTQSPTHLIKTRGQQVTLRCSPKSGHDTVSWYQQALGQGPQFIFQYYEEEERQRGNFPDRFSGHQFPNYSSELNVNALLLGDSALYLCASSIGRAAGGMDFGPGTRLTVT.

V is TRBV7-9 and J is TRBJ2-7, with TRBD1 as a possible D gene (5 bases). The CDR3 runs to 13 residues. Germline-derived CDR1 and CDR2 are SEHNR and FQNEAQ (reference sequence). V lost 5 bases and J 6 bases, leaving 14 bases between the germline ends. The chain's CDR3 is CASSPGSRAEQYF. DNA for the CDR3: TGTGCCAGCAGCCCAGGGTCCCGGGCCGAGCAGTACTTC.

In this sample, this clone turned up a few times. The gene calls are TRBV9 and TRBJ1-1; 10 bases are shared with TRBD1. CDR3 length equals 15 residues. V dropped 5 bases and J dropped 1; count of bases not matched to a gene: 5. CDR1 and CDR2 from the germline V gene are SGDLS and YYNGEE. CDR3: CASRPWDRGNTEAFF. CDR3 sequence (DNA): TGTGCCAGCAGGCCCTGGGACAGGGGGAACACTGAAGCTTTCTTT.

The V gene is TRBV19, the J gene TRBJ1-5; no clear D gene. The germline V gene encodes CDR1 LNHDA and CDR2 SQIVND (reference sequence). V lost 3 bases to trimming and J lost 0 bases, with 9 bases between them. The CDR3 extends over 15 amino acids. The CDR3 region is CASSIRQFSNQPQHF. CDR3 nucleotides: TGTGCCAGTAGTATCCGGCAGTTTAGCAATCAGCCCCAGCATTTT. Full variable domain (outside the CDR3, taken from reference TRBV19 and TRBJ1-5): DGGITQSPKYLFRKEGQNVTLSCEQNLNHDAMYWYRQDPGQGLRLIYYSQIVNDFQKGDIAEGYSVSREKKESFPLTVTSAQKNPTAFYLCASSIRQFSNQPQHFGDGTRLSIL.

The chain carries TRBV4-1 and TRBJ2-1; 7 bases agree with TRBD2. CDR3 size: 15 residues. V lost 6 bases, J lost 7 bases, and 12 bases stayed unmatched. The germline V gene has CDR1 MGHRA and CDR2 YSYEKL. The CDR3 nucleotides read TGCGCCAGCAGTCGAAGGGAGGGCCTTCTTAATGAGCAGTTCTTC. Translation: CASSRREGLLNEQFF.

The rearrangement joins TRBV11-2 to TRBJ2-1, with D unclear. This CDR3 is built from 16 residues. Germline V gene data show CDR1 as SGHAT and CDR2 as FQNNGV. V lost 2 bases and J lost 5, with 16 bases in between. CDR3 sequence reads: CASSLIRTRSNNEQFF. In DNA, the CDR3 is TGTGCCAGCAGCTTAATCAGAACTCGAAGTAACAATGAGCAGTTCTTC. Together with reference TRBV11-2 and TRBJ2-1, the CDR3 gives the full variable domain: EAGVAQSPRYKIIEKRQSVAFWCNPISGHATLYWYQQILGQGPKLLIQFQNNGVVDDSQLPKDRFSAERLKGVDSTLKIQPAKLEDSAVYLCASSLIRTRSNNEQFFGPGTRLTVL.

The gene calls are TRBV25-1 and TRBJ2-7; the match to TRBD1 covers 9 bases. V lost 7 bases, J lost 3 bases, and 4 bases stayed unmatched. This CDR3 has 13 residues. Germline-derived CDR1 and CDR2 are MGHDK and SYGVNS. Here the CDR3 reads CASKGTGSYEQYF. CDR3 sequence (DNA): TGTGCCAGCAAAGGGACAGGGAGCTACGAGCAGTACTTC.

The rearrangement joins TRBV6-5 to TRBJ2-7, with a tentative D call TRBD2 (6 bases). The germline CDR1 and CDR2 sequences are MNHEY and SVGAGI. V shed 2 bases and J shed 2 bases, with 13 bases lying between them. The CDR3 extends over 15 amino acids. The CDR3 sequence: CASSYTGEGPYEQYF. The CDR3, as DNA: TGTGCCAGCAGTTACACGGGAGAGGGACCCTACGAGCAGTACTTC.

This chain links TRBV28 with TRBJ2-5, with TRBD2 matching over 8 bases. Germline CDR1 is MDHEN and CDR2 is SYDVKM. The J segment lost 7 bases and the V segment lost 5 bases, leaving 18 bases of the junction unmatched. The CDR3 loop spans 17 amino acids. The CDR3 sequence is CASSGPRGSGDRWTQYF. The CDR3 bases are TGTGCCAGCAGTGGACCACGGGGTAGCGGGGATAGATGGACCCAGTACTTC. Drawing the rest from reference TRBV28 and TRBJ2-5, the complete variable domain is DVKVTQSSRYLVKRTGEKVFLECVQDMDHENMFWYRQDPGLGLRLIYFSYDVKMKEKGDIPEGYSVSREKKERFSLILESASTNQTSMYLCASSGPRGSGDRWTQYFGPGTRLLVL.

The gene calls are TRBV10-3 and TRBJ1-1; D is possibly TRBD1 (5 bases). The CDR3 spans 14 residues. Looked up from germline, CDR1 is ENHRY and CDR2 is SYGVKD. Between the trimmed V and J ends, which lost 3 bases and 2 bases, there was a span of 10 bases. This CDR3 reads CAISDWQGNTEAFF. DNA for the CDR3: TGTGCCATCAGTGATTGGCAGGGCAACACTGAAGCTTTCTTT.

The table lists this clone with a few counts. The gene calls are TRBV5-6 and TRBJ2-7; D might be TRBD1 (6 bases). V dropped 2 bases and J dropped 3 bases, with 9 bases sitting between them. Per the germline V gene, CDR1 is SGHDT and CDR2 is YYEEEE. This CDR3 has 13 residues. The CDR3 bases are TGTGCCAGCAGCTTTGGCAGGGGCTACGAGCAGTACTTC. Amino acids: CASSFGRGYEQYF.

This sequence joins TRBV4-2 and TRBJ2-3; TRBD1 matches at 7 bases. The V gene end was trimmed by 6 bases and the J gene end by 6 bases; junction bases not matched to a gene: 6. Germline CDR1 reads LGHNA; CDR2 reads YNFKEQ. There are 13 residues in the CDR3. CDR3 in DNA: TGTGCCAGCAGATACAAGACAGGGGATACGCAGTATTTT. It encodes CASRYKTGDTQYF.

The J gene is TRBJ2-7, the V gene TRBV19, with D maybe TRBD2 (5 bases). V lost 3 bases and J lost 6, with 12 bases in between. Looked up from germline, CDR1 is LNHDA and CDR2 is SQIVND (reference sequence). The CDR3 extends over 13 amino acids. In DNA, the CDR3 is TGTGCCAGTAGTATGTACACGGGATCCGAGCAGTACTTC. Protein sequence: CASSMYTGSEQYF.

A remark on this clone: This CDR3 is also generated by other DNA sequences in the sample. The rearrangement links TRBV7-9 to TRBJ2-7; 9 bases are a match to TRBD1. CDR1 and CDR2 (germline): SEHNR, FQNEAQ (reference sequence). The CDR3 has 15 amino acids. V shed 0 bases and J 1 base; nucleotides not matched to a gene: 1. CDR3 bases: TGTGCCAGCAGCTTAGCACAGGGGGCTTCCTACGAGCAGTACTTC. Its translation is CASSLAQGASYEQYF. Full variable domain (remainder filled in from reference TRBV7-9 and TRBJ2-7): DTGVSQNPRHKITKRGQNVTFRCDPISEHNRLYWYRQTLGQGPEFLTYFQNEAQLEKSRLLSDRFSAERPKGSFSTLEIQRTEQGDSAMYLCASSLAQGASYEQYFGPGTRLTVT.

Here the CDR3 reads CASSSPEPSSGNTIYF. The CDR3 DNA reads TGTGCCAGCAGCTCCCCGGAGCCGAGCTCTGGAAACACCATATATTTT. The chain is built from TRBV7-9 and TRBJ1-3, with unresolved D. The CDR3 has 16 residues. The germline gives CDR1 SEHNR, CDR2 FQNEAQ (reference sequence). The V gene lost 4 bases and the J gene lost 0 bases, with 13 bases spanning the gap.

This chain joins TRBV14 and TRBJ1-2; D not resolved. Trimming cost V 2 bases and J 5 bases, with 15 bases left between them. The CDR3 loop spans 15 amino acids. The germline V gene has CDR1 SGHDN and CDR2 FVKESK. CDR3 in amino acids: CASSQRTGIWYGYTF. The CDR3 bases are TGTGCCAGCAGCCAACGGACCGGGATCTGGTATGGCTACACCTTC.

V is TRBV27 and J is TRBJ2-7, with 8 bases lining up with TRBD1. The CDR3 is made up of 15 amino acids. The trim removed 6 bases at V and 5 bases at J, leaving 12 bases unmatched. Germline lookup yields CDR1 MNHEY and CDR2 SMNVEV (reference sequence). The CDR3 spells CASSPLPGGIDEQYF. DNA of the CDR3: TGTGCCAGCAGCCCCCTCCCAGGGGGCATAGACGAGCAGTACTTC.

This chain uses TRBV19 with TRBJ2-7, with no clear D. Germline V lookup: CDR1 LNHDA, CDR2 SQIVND (reference sequence). The V and J ends lost 7 bases and 5 bases respectively, with 12 bases between them. The CDR3 contains 12 residues. The chain's CDR3 is CASNSPGHEQYF. CDR3 DNA: TGTGCCAGTAACTCCCCGGGCCACGAGCAGTACTTC.